The entry that follows covers one TCR beta chain sequence. This clonotype was observed a few times. Its recognized antigen is unknown. Base qualities are missing; no much larger clone stands one base away. The germline ends are 11 bases apart after V is trimmed by 5 bases and J by 6 bases. There are 13 amino acids in the CDR3, from cysteine to phenylalanine inclusive. Just CDR3 DNA is preserved here, 39 bases in frame from base 1. The germline V gene specifies SGHTA as CDR1 and FQGNSA as CDR2. To prepare the library, RT-PCR was applied. Sequencing relied on an Illumina MiSeq. TCRdb reanalyzed the raw reads on its own, using fastp at Q25 for trimming and MiXCR for clone calling, and kept in-frame beta chains. Duplicate CDR3 protein sequences are folded into a single record with the most common DNA and genes. This sample has 650,000 to 800,000 distinct CDR3 sequences in its table, and 13% to 15% of those were observed once. Of the sample, 3.6% is held by the ten largest clones.

These data originate in a study (dated by TCRdb to 2016 to 2017). The receptor was derived from a female donor in good health, serving as a healthy control. The sample comprised memory CD4+ T cells from blood. Recombination linked TRBV7-2 to TRBJ2-1, and possibly TRBD2, on 5 matching bases. In nucleotides, the sequence is TGTGCCAGCAGCACTAGGACGTCCAATGAGCAGTTCTTC. The resulting protein is CASSTRTSNEQFF.